This T cell receptor (beta chain) was captured in a study of neurological immune-mediated disorders. Trimming left V 4 bases short and J 1 base short, with 13 bases between. The V gene's germline CDR1 is LGHDT and CDR2 YNNKEL (reference sequence). The CDR3 loop spans 15 amino acids. TCRdb reanalysed the 5' RACE reads using MiXCR and keeps one entry per CDR3 protein. Altogether around 16,000 distinct CDR3 sequences are present, around 15% being singletons, with the ten largest covering about 13%. Unsorted libraries were derived from 2 million PBMCs stored at -80 C. This clonotype was observed a few times.

The TCR originated in a man aged 60 to 75 with HTLV-1-associated myelopathy (HAM/TSP). The J gene is TRBJ1-1, the V gene TRBV3-1; D may be TRBD1 (6 bases). The sequenced sample was PBMCs. The CDR3 region is CASSPKGQQNTEAFF. The DNA for the CDR3 is TGTGCCAGCAGCCCCAAGGGACAACAGAACACTGAAGCTTTCTTT.